Shown below are 28 T cell receptor beta chains from a single sample sequenced in a study of T cell repertoires in cytomegalovirus infection. TCRdb reanalysed the reads using MiXCR and keeps one entry per CDR3 protein. Seen here are just under 550,000 distinct CDR3 sequences, 26% observed once, and the top ten hold 13%. Sequenced input: PBMCs. Every receptor here comes from a human donor in good health (CMV status not recorded). Some clones in this sample may be carry-over from other donors' samples.

This clonotype was counted ten times or more. This chain uses TRBV6-1 with TRBJ1-5, with D possibly matching TRBD1 (5 bases). The V end was cut by 4 bases, the J end by 4 bases, with 8 bases between. From germline, CDR1 is MNHNS and CDR2 SASEGT. The CDR3 is made up of 13 amino acids. CDR3 loop: CASSGTRNQPQHF. DNA of the CDR3: TGTGCCAGCAGTGGGACAAGGAATCAGCCCCAGCATTTT.

This clonotype was recorded a few times. The CDR3 protein is CASSVRQGYSNQPQHF. The CDR3, as DNA: TGTGCCAGCAGTGTCAGACAGGGATATAGCAATCAGCCCCAGCATTTT. The chain links TRBV28 to TRBJ1-5, with 7 bases fitting TRBD1. This CDR3 is built from 16 residues. Germline V gene sequence: CDR1 MDHEN, CDR2 SYDVKM. V shed 5 bases and J 0 bases; nucleotides not matched to a gene: 7.

The sample holds a few counts of this clonotype. J is TRBJ1-1 and V is TRBV6-1; TRBD1 is a possible D gene (6 bases). The CDR3 runs to 13 residues. The germline CDR1 and CDR2 sequences are MNHNS and SASEGT. The V end was cut by 7 bases, the J end by 4 bases, with 13 bases between. The CDR3 region is CASTRDTLTEAFF. The CDR3 coding sequence is TGTGCCAGCACCAGGGACACCCTCACTGAAGCTTTCTTT.

The chain couples TRBV9 to TRBJ1-1; 8 bases are a match to TRBD1. With V trimmed by 3 bases and J by 3 bases, 10 bases remained unmatched. Germline V CDR1 and CDR2: SGDLS, YYNGEE. CDR3 length: 16 residues. This chain's CDR3 is CASSARTGMIHTEAFF. For the CDR3, the DNA is TGTGCCAGCAGCGCCCGGACAGGGATGATACACACTGAAGCTTTCTTT.

The chain uses TRBV20-1 and TRBJ2-5, with 10 bases identical to TRBD1. CDR3 length: 16 residues. Germline values: CDR1 DFQATT, CDR2 SNEGSKA (reference sequence). Germline trimming cut 5 bases from V and 1 base from J; bases unmatched to any gene: 10. The CDR3 spells CSARKSDRGVQETQYF. The CDR3 region has the DNA TGCAGTGCTCGCAAATCGGACAGGGGGGTCCAAGAGACCCAGTACTTC.

This clonotype was seen more than once but under ten times. This rearrangement joins TRBV29-1 to TRBJ1-6, with D perhaps TRBD1 (6 bases). V lost 7 bases and J 8 bases, leaving 15 bases between the germline ends. The germline V gene has CDR1 SQVTM and CDR2 ANQGSEA. CDR3 length: 13 residues. CDR3 residues: CSASLSGDSPLHF. The CDR3 DNA reads as TGCAGCGCCTCCTTATCAGGGGATTCACCCCTCCACTTT.

In its sample, this clonotype was seen many times. This chain joins TRBV7-2 and TRBJ2-1; 9 bases match TRBD2. CDR3 length: 14 residues. Germline loops: CDR1 SGHTA, CDR2 FQGNSA. The junction had 14 bases not matched to a gene; V was cut back by 11 bases and J by 9 bases. CDR3 in amino acids: CAEKGLAGSGEQFF. The CDR3 nucleotides are TGTGCCGAAAAGGGGCTAGCGGGAAGTGGTGAGCAGTTCTTC.

The genes are TRBV6-1 and TRBJ2-1; weak D call: TRBD1 (6 bases). Trimming shortened V by 6 bases and J by 0 bases, and 18 bases separated the two germline ends. Germline V CDR1 and CDR2: MNHNS, SASEGT. This CDR3 contains 17 residues. This CDR3 is CASRGAASVSSYNEQFF. The CDR3 DNA reads as TGTGCCAGCAGGGGGGCAGCTTCAGTTAGCTCCTACAATGAGCAGTTCTTC.

This clonotype occurred many times. V gene TRBV7-2 combines with J gene TRBJ2-7; no definite D call. There are 13 residues in the CDR3. Germline-derived CDR1 and CDR2 are SGHTA and FQGNSA. V was shortened by 1 base and J by 3 bases, with 7 bases between the two germline ends. In nucleotides, the CDR3 is TGTGCCAGCAGCTTAGAGGTCAGCTACGAGCAGTACTTC. Protein: CASSLEVSYEQYF.

This clonotype has more than one count but fewer than ten. The genes are TRBV20-1 and TRBJ2-1, with TRBD2 matching over 9 bases. CDR3 length equals 15 residues. From germline, CDR1 is DFQATT and CDR2 SNEGSKA (reference sequence). With 0 bases clipped from V and 4 bases from J, the junction kept 4 bases outside the gene matches. Here the CDR3 DNA reads TGCAGTGCTAGAGATGCGGGAGGGGCGTACAATGAGCAGTTCTTC. Translation gives CSARDAGGAYNEQFF.

The chain links TRBV10-3 to TRBJ2-2; D unclear. The V end lost 2 bases, the J end lost 2 bases, and 15 bases lay between the germline ends. The CDR3 is made up of 17 amino acids. Germline assignment: CDR1 ENHRY and CDR2 SYGVKD. Written as DNA, the CDR3 is TGTGCCATCAGTGAGGCTCCGACCCGAGTCAACACCGGGGAGCTGTTTTTT. Amino acid sequence: CAISEAPTRVNTGELFF.

V usage is TRBV7-8 and J usage is TRBJ2-7; 10 bases align to TRBD2. The CDR3 has 15 residues. Germline values: CDR1 SGHVS, CDR2 FQNEAQ. V shed 4 bases, J shed 1 base, and the junction held 4 bases outside the gene matches. The CDR3 is CASSWGLARSYEQYV. CDR3 sequence (DNA): TGTGCCAGCAGCTGGGGACTAGCGAGGTCCTACGAGCAGTACGTC.

CDR3 DNA sequence: TGTGCCAGCAGTTTATGGGGGGGGAAGAACACTGAAGCTTTCTTT. Translated, it gives CASSLWGGKNTEAFF. J is TRBJ1-1 and V is TRBV27; TRBD1 might be the D (5 bases). CDR1 is MNHEY and CDR2 is SMNVEV in the germline V gene (reference sequence). Trimming removed 1 base at V and 1 base at J, with 10 bases between. This CDR3 is 15 amino acids long.

The sample holds many counts of this clonotype. The rearrangement uses TRBV7-2 and TRBJ2-1, with 9 bases fitting TRBD1. The CDR3 spans 16 residues. The junction had 9 bases not matched to a gene; V was cut back by 4 bases and J by 5 bases. Germline V gives CDR1 SGHTA, CDR2 FQGNSA. CDR3 residues: CASSSRTGVSDNEQFF. CDR3 bases: TGTGCCAGCAGCTCGAGGACAGGGGTAAGTGACAATGAGCAGTTCTTC.

V gene TRBV7-9 combines with J gene TRBJ1-1, with TRBD1 as a possible D gene (6 bases). Deletions cut 1 base from V and 1 base from J, with 10 bases between. CDR1 and CDR2 from the germline V gene are SEHNR and FQNEAQ (reference sequence). The CDR3 has 15 amino acids. The CDR3: CASSLVSGENTEAFF. CDR3 bases: TGTGCCAGCAGCTTAGTTTCAGGGGAGAACACTGAAGCTTTCTTT.

The chain joins TRBV15 to TRBJ2-5, with 8 bases fitting TRBD2. CDR3 size: 16 residues. Germline V CDR1 and CDR2: LNHNV, YYDKDF (reference sequence). The V and J ends lost 1 base and 5 bases, in that order; junction bases with no gene match: 9. The CDR3 nucleotides are TGTGCCACCAGCAGAGGCCCAGCGGGAGCCATTGAGACCCAGTACTTC. It codes for CATSRGPAGAIETQYF.

This clonotype was counted between two and nine times. The chain carries TRBV5-1 and TRBJ2-7, with 10 bases that match TRBD1. CDR3 length: 14 amino acids. After removal of 2 bases from V and 3 bases from J, the junction contained 2 bases not matched to a gene. CDR1 and CDR2 (germline): SGHRS, YFSETQ. CDR3 in amino acids: CASSFRDRGYEQYF. The CDR3 DNA is TGCGCCAGCAGCTTCCGGGACAGGGGCTACGAGCAGTACTTC.

The chain recombines TRBV7-4 with TRBJ2-5; 8 nucleotides match TRBD2. The CDR3 contains 18 residues. The V gene end was trimmed by 4 bases and the J gene end by 4 bases; junction bases not matched to a gene: 17. CDR1 SGHVT and CDR2 SQSDAQ come from the germline V gene. CDR3 DNA: TGTGCCAGCAGCTCCAGTCCCCCCGGCACTAGCGGTCGAGAGACCCAGTACTTC. Protein: CASSSSPPGTSGRETQYF.

This clonotype has just a few counts. The genes are TRBV7-8 and TRBJ2-7; D may be TRBD1 (6 bases). Trimming shortened V by 2 bases and J by 2 bases, and 10 bases separated the two germline ends. Germline CDR1 and CDR2: SGHVS and FQNEAQ. The CDR3 loop spans 14 amino acids. For the CDR3, the DNA is TGTGCCAGCAGCTTACTACAGGGTACCTACGAGCAGTACTTC. It translates to CASSLLQGTYEQYF. Drawing the rest from reference TRBV7-8 and TRBJ2-7, the complete variable domain is GAGVSQSPRYKVAKRGQDVALRCDPISGHVSLFWYQQALGQGPEFLTYFQNEAQLDKSGLPSDRFFAERPEGSVSTLKIQRTQQEDSAVYLCASSLLQGTYEQYFGPGTRLTVT.

CDR3 protein: CASSPSPGSYEQYF. CDR3 nucleotides: TGTGCCAGCAGCCCATCCCCAGGATCCTACGAGCAGTACTTC. V gene TRBV7-7 combines with J gene TRBJ2-7; D gene ambiguous. V was shortened by 5 bases and J by 1 base, with 12 bases between the two germline ends. Germline V gene lookup returns CDR1 SSHAT and CDR2 FNYEAQ (reference sequence). This CDR3 spans 14 amino acids.

In this sample, this clonotype turned up a few times. The chain combines TRBV9 with TRBJ2-1; D is possibly TRBD2 (6 bases). Trimming shortened V by 4 bases and J by 3 bases, and 17 bases separated the two germline ends. This CDR3 spans 16 amino acids. Per the germline V gene, CDR1 is SGDLS and CDR2 is YYNGEE. The CDR3, as DNA: TGTGCCAGCAGCTCCGCCTTGGCGGGGTTCTACAATGAGCAGTTCTTC. Translating it yields CASSSALAGFYNEQFF.

This clonotype has just a few counts. V usage is TRBV11-1 and J usage is TRBJ1-1; 9 bases agree with TRBD1. CDR3 size: 12 residues. Germline V gene lookup returns CDR1 SGHAT and CDR2 FQDESV (reference sequence). The J segment lost 9 bases and the V segment lost 5 bases, leaving 4 bases of the junction unmatched. This CDR3 reads CASSGTGGQAFF. The CDR3 DNA reads as TGTGCCAGCAGCGGAACAGGGGGCCAAGCTTTCTTT.

This chain uses TRBV19 with TRBJ2-5, with a weak D call TRBD2 (6 bases). Germline CDR1 is LNHDA and CDR2 is SQIVND (reference sequence). The CDR3 totals 14 residues. Trimming removed 3 bases at V and 1 base at J, with 9 bases between. The CDR3 spells CASSMAGIQETQYF. CDR3 DNA sequence: TGTGCCAGTAGTATGGCGGGAATCCAAGAGACCCAGTACTTC.

This clonotype was seen at least ten times. The gene calls are TRBV7-8 and TRBJ2-3; 9 positions agree with TRBD1. Germline CDR1 reads SGHVS; CDR2 reads FQNEAQ. V gave up 1 base and J gave up 2 bases; unmatched junction bases: 4. The CDR3 totals 16 residues. The CDR3 DNA reads TGTGCCAGCAGCTTAGGTTGGACAGGGGCCACAGATACGCAGTATTTT. Protein sequence: CASSLGWTGATDTQYF.

The chain recombines TRBV6-2 or TRBV6-3 with TRBJ2-4; D unresolved. Trimming pared 0 bases from V and 6 bases from J, leaving 9 bases between. Germline assignment: CDR1 MNHEY and CDR2 SVGEGT. The CDR3 is 14 amino acids. The CDR3 is CASSYSPKANIQYF. In DNA, the CDR3 is TGTGCCAGCAGTTACTCGCCAAAGGCAAACATTCAGTACTTC.

This clonotype was detected a few times. The chain combines TRBV5-5 with TRBJ2-2, with 9 bases that match TRBD2. The CDR3 consists of 16 residues. Per germline, CDR1 SGHKS and CDR2 YYEKEE (reference sequence). With 2 bases clipped from V and 6 bases from J, the junction kept 8 bases outside the gene matches. The DNA of the CDR3 is TGTGCCAGCAGCTTTGTAAGCGGGAGGATTTCCGGGGAGCTGTTTTTT. Translating it yields CASSFVSGRISGELFF.

The chain combines TRBV28 with TRBJ1-2; the D gene is possibly TRBD1 (5 bases). Germline V CDR1 and CDR2: MDHEN, SYDVKM. The V end was cut by 6 bases, the J end by 6 bases, with 20 bases between. The CDR3 length is 15 residues. The CDR3 DNA sequence: TGTGCCAGCAGGGACCGGTGGGAGGGGCCGGATGGCTACACCTTC. The encoded protein is CASRDRWEGPDGYTF.

This clonotype appeared many times. CDR3 coding DNA: TGTGCCAGCAGCGTGGCAGGGGTAACCCCAAAAGATACGCAGTATTTT. Translation: CASSVAGVTPKDTQYF. The chain employs TRBV7-2 and TRBJ2-3; D perhaps matches TRBD1 (6 bases). The CDR3 has 16 residues. Trimming removed 5 bases at V and 5 bases at J, with 20 bases between. CDR1 and CDR2 from the germline V gene are SGHTA and FQGNSA.